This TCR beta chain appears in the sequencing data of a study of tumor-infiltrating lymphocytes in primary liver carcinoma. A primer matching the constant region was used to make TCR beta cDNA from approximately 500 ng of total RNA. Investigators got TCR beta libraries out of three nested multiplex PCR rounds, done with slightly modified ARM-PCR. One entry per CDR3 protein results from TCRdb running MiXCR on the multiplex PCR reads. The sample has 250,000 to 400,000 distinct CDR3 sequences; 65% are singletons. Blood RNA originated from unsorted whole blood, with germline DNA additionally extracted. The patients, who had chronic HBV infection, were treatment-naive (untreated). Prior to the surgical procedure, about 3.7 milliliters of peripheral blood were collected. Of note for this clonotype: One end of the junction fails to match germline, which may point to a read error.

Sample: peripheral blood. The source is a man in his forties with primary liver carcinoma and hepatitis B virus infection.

CDR3 bases: TGCGCCAGCAGCCCAGCCCCTTGGGGAGCGGGGGGGCCCGGGGAGCTGTTCTTT. Translated, it gives CASSPAPWGAGGPGELFF. The rearrangement uses TRBV4-3 and TRBJ2-2, with 10 bases fitting TRBD2. This CDR3 spans 18 amino acids. Per the germline V gene, CDR1 is LGHNA and CDR2 is YSLEER.